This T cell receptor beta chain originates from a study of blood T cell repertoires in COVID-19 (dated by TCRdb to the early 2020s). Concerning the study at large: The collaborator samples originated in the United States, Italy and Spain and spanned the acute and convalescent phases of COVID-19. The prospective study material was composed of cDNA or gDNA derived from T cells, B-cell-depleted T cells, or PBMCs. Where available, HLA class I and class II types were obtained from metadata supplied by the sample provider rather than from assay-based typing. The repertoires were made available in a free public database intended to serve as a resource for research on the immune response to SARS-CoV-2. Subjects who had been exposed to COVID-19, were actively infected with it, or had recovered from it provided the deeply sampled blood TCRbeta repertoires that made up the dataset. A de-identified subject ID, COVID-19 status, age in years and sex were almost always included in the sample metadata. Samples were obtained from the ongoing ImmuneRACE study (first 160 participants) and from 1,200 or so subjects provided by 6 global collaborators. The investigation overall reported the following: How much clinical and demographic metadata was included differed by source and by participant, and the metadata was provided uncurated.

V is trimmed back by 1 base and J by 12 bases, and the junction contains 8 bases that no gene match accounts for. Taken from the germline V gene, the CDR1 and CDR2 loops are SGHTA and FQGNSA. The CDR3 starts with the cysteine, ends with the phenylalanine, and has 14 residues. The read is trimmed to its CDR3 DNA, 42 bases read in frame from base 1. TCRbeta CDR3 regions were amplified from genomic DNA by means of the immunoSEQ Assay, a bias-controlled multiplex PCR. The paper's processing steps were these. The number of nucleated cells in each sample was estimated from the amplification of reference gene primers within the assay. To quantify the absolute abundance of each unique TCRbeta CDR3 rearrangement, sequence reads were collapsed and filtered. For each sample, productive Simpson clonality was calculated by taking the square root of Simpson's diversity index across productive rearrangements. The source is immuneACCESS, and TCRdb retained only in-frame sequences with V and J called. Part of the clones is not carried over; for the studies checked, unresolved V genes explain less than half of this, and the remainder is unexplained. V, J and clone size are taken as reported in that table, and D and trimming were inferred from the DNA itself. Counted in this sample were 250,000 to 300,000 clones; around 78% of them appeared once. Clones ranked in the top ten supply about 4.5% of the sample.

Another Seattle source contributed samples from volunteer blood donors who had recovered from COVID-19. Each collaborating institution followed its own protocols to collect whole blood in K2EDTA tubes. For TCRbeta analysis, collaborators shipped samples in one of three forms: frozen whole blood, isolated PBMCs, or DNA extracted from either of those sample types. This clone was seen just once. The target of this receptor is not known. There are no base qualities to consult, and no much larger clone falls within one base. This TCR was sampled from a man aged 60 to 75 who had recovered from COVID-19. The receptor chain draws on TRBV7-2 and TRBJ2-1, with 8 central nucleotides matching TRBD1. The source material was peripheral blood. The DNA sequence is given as TGTGCCAGCAGCTTAGACCAGGGGGCTGGAGGGCAGTTCTTC. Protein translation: CASSLDQGAGGQFF.